This T cell receptor beta chain is from a study of control samples from healthy donors and cancer patients. Trimming removed 0 bases at V and 3 bases at J, with 15 bases between. This CDR3 region has 16 residues. Germline CDR1 and CDR2: SGHRS and YFSETQ. Repertoires were generated with immunoSEQ multiplex PCR, while TCRdb's copy carries only in-frame clones and drops some. The table includes 70,000 to 90,000 clones, about 93% detected once. The sequenced material came from blood. The chain employs TRBV5-1 and TRBJ1-1; maybe TRBD1 (6 bases). This TCR came from a woman in her thirties or forties in good health. CDR3 sequence reads: CASSLETVSGDTEAFF. DNA for the CDR3: TGCGCCAGCAGCTTGGAAACTGTCTCAGGGGACACTGAAGCTTTCTTT.